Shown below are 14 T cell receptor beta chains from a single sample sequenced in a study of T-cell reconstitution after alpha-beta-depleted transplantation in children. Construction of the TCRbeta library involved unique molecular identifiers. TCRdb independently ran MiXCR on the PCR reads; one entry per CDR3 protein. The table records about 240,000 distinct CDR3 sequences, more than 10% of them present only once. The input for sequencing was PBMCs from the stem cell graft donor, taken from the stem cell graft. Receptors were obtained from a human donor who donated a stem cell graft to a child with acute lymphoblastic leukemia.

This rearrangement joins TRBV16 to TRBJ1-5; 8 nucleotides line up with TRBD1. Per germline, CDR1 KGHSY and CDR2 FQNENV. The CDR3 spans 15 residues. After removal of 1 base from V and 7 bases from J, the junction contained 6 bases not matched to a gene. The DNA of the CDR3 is TGTGCCAGCAGCCAATACGTAACAGGGGGACAGCCCCAGCATTTT. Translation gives CASSQYVTGGQPQHF.

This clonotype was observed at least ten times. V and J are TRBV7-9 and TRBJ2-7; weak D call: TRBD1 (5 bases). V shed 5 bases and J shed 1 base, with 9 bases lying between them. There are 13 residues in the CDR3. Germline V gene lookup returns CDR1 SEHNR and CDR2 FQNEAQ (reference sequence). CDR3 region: CASSPTASYEQYF. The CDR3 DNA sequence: TGTGCCAGCAGCCCGACAGCTTCCTACGAGCAGTACTTC.

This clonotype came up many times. The CDR3 coding sequence is TGTGCCAGCTCATACCGGGTTTACACAGATACGCAGTATTTT. It encodes CASSYRVYTDTQYF. The chain carries TRBV27 and TRBJ2-3; D not resolved. CDR1 and CDR2 (germline): MNHEY, SMNVEV (reference sequence). The V end lost 8 bases, the J end lost 2 bases, and 14 bases lay between the germline ends. This CDR3 has 14 amino acids.

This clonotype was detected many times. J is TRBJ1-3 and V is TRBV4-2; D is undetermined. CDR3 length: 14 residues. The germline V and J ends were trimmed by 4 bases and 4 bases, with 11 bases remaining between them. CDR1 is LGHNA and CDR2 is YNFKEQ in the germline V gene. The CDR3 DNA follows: TGTGCCAGCAGCCCGGACCTCTCCGGAAACACCATATATTTT. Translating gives CASSPDLSGNTIYF.

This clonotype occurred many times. The CDR3, as DNA: TGTGCCAGCAGCGTAGCCACGAGGACTGGAAACACCATATATTTT. Its protein is CASSVATRTGNTIYF. V gene TRBV9 combines with J gene TRBJ1-3; D gene ambiguous. The CDR3 totals 15 residues. Trimming shortened V by 0 bases and J by 2 bases, and 9 bases separated the two germline ends. Per germline, CDR1 SGDLS and CDR2 YYNGEE.

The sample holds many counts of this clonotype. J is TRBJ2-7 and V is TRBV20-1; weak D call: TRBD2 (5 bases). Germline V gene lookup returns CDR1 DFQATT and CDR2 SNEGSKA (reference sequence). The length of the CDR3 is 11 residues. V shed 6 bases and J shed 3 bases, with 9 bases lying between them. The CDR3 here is CSANEGYEQYF. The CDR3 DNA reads TGCAGTGCGAACGAGGGCTACGAGCAGTACTTC.

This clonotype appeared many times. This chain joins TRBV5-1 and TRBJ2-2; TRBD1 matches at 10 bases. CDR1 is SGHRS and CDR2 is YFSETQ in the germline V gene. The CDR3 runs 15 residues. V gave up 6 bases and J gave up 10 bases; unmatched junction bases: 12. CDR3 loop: CASTVRDRGFEELFF. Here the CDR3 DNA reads TGCGCCAGCACCGTCCGGGACAGGGGTTTCGAGGAGCTGTTTTTT.

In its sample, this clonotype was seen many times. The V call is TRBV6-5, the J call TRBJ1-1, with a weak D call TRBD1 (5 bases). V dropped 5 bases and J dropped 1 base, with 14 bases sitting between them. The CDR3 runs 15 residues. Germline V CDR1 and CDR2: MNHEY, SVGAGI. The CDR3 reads CASSREQVSNTEAFF. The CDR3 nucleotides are TGTGCCAGCAGTAGAGAACAGGTGTCGAACACTGAAGCTTTCTTT.

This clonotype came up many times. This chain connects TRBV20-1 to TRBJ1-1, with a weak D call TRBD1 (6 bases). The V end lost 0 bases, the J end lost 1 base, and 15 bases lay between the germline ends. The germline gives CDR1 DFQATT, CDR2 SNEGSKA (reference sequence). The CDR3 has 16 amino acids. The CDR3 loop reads CSARDQQGGGNTEAFF. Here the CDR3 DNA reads TGCAGTGCTAGAGACCAACAGGGAGGTGGGAACACTGAAGCTTTCTTT.

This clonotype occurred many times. The CDR3: CASSGGTNTGELFF. The CDR3 bases are TGTGCCAGCAGCGGGGGGACTAACACCGGGGAGCTGTTTTTT. V gene TRBV6-4 combines with J gene TRBJ2-2, with 7 bases lining up with TRBD2. After removal of 6 bases from V and 2 bases from J, the junction contained 3 bases not matched to a gene. This CDR3 spans 14 amino acids. Germline V gene sequence: CDR1 MRHNA, CDR2 SNTAGT.

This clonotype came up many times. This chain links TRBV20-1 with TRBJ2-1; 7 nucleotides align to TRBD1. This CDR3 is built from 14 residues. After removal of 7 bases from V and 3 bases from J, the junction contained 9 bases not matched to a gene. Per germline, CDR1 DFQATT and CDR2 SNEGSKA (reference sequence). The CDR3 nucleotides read TGCAGTGGGGTAGGGGGCAGCCGCTACAATGAGCAGTTCTTC. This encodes CSGVGGSRYNEQFF.

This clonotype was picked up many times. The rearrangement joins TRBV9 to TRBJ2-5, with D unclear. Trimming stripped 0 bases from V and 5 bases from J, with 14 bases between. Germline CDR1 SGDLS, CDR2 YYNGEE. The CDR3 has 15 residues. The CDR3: CASSVAFSTEETQYF. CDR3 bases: TGTGCCAGCAGCGTAGCATTCTCTACAGAGGAGACCCAGTACTTC.

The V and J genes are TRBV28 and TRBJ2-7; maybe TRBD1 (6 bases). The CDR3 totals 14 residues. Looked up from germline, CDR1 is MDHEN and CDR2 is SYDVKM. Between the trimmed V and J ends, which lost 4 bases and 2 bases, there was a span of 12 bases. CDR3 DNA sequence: TGTGCCAGCAGTTCCCTCAGGGGAACCTACGAGCAGTACTTC. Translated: CASSSLRGTYEQYF.

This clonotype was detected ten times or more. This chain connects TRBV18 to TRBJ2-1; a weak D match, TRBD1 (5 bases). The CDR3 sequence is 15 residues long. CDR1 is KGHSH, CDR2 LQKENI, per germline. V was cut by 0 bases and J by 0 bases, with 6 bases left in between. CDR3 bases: TGTGCCAGCTCACCACCCGACAGCTCCTACAATGAGCAGTTCTTC. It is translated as CASSPPDSSYNEQFF.